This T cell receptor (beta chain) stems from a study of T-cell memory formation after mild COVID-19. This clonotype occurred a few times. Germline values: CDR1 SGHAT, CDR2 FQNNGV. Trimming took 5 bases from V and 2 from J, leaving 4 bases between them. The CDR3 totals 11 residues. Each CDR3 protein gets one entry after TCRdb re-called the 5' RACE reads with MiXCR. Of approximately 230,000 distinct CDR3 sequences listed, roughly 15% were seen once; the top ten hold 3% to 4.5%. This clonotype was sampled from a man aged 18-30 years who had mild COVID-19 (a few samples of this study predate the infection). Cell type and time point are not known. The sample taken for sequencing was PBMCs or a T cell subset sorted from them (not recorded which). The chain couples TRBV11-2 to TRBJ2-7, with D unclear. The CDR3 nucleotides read TGTGCCAGCAGCGGACCCTACGAGCAGTACTTC. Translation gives CASSGPYEQYF.